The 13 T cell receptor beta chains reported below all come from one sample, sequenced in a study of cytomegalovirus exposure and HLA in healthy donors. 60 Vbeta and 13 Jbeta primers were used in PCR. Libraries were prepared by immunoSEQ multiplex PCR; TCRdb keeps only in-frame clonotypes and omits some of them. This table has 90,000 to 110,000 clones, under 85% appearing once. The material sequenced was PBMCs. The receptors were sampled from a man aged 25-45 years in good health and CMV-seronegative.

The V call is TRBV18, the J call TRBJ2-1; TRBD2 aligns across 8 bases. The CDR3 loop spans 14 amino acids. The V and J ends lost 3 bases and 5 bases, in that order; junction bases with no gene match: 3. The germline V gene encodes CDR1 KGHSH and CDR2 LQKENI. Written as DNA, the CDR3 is TGTGCCAGCTCACCGGGACTAGAGGACAATGAGCAGTTCTTC. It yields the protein CASSPGLEDNEQFF.

The CDR3 coding sequence is TGTGCCAGCAGCTTGCAGCTAGCGGGAGGATACTCCTACGAGCAGTACTTC. This sequence encodes CASSLQLAGGYSYEQYF. The V gene is TRBV5-8, the J gene TRBJ2-7, with 11 bases identical to TRBD2. The CDR3 has 17 residues. V lost 1 base, J lost 0 bases, and 6 bases stayed unmatched. Germline V gives CDR1 SGHTS, CDR2 YDEGEE.

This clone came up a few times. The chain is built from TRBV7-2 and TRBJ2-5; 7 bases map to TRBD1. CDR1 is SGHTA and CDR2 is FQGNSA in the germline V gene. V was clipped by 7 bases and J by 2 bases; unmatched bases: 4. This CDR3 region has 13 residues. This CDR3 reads CASNGQAQETQYF. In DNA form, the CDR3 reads TGTGCCAGCAACGGACAGGCTCAAGAGACCCAGTACTTC.

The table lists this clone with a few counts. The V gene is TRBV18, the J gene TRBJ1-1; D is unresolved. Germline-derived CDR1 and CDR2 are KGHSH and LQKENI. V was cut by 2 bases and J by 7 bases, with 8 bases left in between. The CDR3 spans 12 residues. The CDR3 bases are TGTGCCAGCTCACCAGGGGAGGGTGAAGCTTTCTTT. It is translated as CASSPGEGEAFF. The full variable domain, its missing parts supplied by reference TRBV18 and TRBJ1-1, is NAGVMQNPRHLVRRRGQEARLRCSPMKGHSHVYWYRQLPEEGLKFMVYLQKENIIDESGMPKERFSAEFPKEGPSILRIQQVVRGDSAAYFCASSPGEGEAFFGQGTRLTVV.

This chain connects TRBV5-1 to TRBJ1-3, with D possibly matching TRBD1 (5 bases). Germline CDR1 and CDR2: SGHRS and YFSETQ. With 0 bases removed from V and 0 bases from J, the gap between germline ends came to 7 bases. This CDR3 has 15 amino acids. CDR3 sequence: CASSLGGGSGNTIYF. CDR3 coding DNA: TGCGCCAGCAGCTTGGGGGGCGGCTCTGGAAACACCATATATTTT.

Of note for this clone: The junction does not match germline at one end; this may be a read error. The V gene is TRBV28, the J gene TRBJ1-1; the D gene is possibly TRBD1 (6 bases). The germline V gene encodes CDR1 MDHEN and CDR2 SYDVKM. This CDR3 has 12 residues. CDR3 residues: CASLTRDTLVTF. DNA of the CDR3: TGTGCCAGCTTAACCCGGGACACCCTTGTAACTTTT.

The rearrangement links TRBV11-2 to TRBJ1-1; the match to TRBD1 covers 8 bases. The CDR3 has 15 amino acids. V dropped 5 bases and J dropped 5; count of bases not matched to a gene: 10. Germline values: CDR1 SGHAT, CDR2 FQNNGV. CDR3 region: CASSRSSGGRTEAFF. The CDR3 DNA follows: TGTGCCAGCAGCCGAAGTTCAGGGGGCCGGACTGAAGCTTTCTTT.

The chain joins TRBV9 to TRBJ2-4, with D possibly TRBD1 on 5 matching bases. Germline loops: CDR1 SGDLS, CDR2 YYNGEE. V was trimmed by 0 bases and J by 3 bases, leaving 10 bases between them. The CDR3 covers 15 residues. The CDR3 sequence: CASSVDWGGKNIQYF. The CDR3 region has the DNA TGTGCCAGCAGCGTAGACTGGGGCGGCAAAAACATTCAGTACTTC.

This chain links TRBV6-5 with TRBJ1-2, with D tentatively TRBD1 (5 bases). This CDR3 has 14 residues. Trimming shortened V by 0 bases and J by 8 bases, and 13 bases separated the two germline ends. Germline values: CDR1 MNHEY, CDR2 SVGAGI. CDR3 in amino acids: CASSYSQGITGYTF. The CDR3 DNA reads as TGTGCCAGCAGTTACTCCCAGGGAATAACGGGCTACACCTTC.

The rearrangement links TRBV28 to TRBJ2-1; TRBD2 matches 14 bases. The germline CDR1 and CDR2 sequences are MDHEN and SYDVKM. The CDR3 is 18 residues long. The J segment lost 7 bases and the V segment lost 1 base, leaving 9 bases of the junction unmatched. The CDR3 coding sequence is TGTGCCAGCAGTTTATTAACTAGGAGACTAGCGGGAGGGAATGAGCAGTTCTTC. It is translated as CASSLLTRRLAGGNEQFF.

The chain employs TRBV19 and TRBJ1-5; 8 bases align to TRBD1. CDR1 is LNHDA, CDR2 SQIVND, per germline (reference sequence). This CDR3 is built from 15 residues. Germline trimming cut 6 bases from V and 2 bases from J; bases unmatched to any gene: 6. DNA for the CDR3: TGTGCCAGTAGAGCGTTGGACAGGGGCAATCAGCCCCAGCATTTT. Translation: CASRALDRGNQPQHF.

The CDR3 protein is CASSFRENTEAFF. CDR3 nucleotides: TGTGCCAGCAGCTTCAGGGAGAACACTGAAGCTTTCTTT. The V and J genes are TRBV7-9 and TRBJ1-1; D might be TRBD1 (5 bases). CDR3 length: 13 amino acids. Trimming pared 3 bases from V and 1 base from J, leaving 6 bases between. Germline CDR1 and CDR2: SEHNR and FQNEAQ (reference sequence). Filled out from reference TRBV7-9 and TRBJ1-1, the complete variable domain reads DTGVSQNPRHKITKRGQNVTFRCDPISEHNRLYWYRQTLGQGPEFLTYFQNEAQLEKSRLLSDRFSAERPKGSFSTLEIQRTEQGDSAMYLCASSFRENTEAFFGQGTRLTVV.

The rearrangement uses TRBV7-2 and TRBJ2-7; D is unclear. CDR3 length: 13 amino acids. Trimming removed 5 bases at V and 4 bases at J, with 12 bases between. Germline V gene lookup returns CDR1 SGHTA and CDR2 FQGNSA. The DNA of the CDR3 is TGTGCCAGCAGCCAGACTTCGACTTACGAGCAGTACTTC. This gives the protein CASSQTSTYEQYF.